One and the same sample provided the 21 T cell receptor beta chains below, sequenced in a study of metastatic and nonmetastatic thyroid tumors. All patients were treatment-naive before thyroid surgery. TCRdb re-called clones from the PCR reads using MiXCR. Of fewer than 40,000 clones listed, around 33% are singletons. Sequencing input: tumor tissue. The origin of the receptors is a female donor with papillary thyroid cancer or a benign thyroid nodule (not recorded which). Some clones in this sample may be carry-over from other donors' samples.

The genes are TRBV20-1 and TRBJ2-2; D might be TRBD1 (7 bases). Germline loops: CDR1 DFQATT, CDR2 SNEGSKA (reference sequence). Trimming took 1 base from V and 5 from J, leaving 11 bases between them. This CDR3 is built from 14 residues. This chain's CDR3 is CSARGSGGTGELFF. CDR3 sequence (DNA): TGCAGTGCTAGAGGTTCAGGGGGGACCGGGGAGCTGTTTTTT.

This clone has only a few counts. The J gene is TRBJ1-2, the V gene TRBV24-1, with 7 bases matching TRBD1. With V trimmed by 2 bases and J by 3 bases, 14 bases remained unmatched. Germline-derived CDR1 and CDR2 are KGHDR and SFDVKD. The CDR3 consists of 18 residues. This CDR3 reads CATSDSPGGQEHDYGYTF. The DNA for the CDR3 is TGTGCCACCAGTGATTCCCCAGGGGGGCAGGAACATGACTATGGCTACACCTTC.

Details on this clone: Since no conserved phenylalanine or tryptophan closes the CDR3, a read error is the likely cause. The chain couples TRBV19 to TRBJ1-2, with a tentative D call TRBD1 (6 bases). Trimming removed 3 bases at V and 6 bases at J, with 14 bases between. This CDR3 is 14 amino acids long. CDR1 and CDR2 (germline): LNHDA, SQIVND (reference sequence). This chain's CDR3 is CASSMPDRYHGYTL. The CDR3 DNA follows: TGTGCCAGTAGTATGCCTGACAGGTACCATGGCTACACCTTA.

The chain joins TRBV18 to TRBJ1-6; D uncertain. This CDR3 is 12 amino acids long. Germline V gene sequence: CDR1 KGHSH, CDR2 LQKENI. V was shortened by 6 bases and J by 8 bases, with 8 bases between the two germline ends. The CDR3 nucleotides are TGTGCCAGCTCGAATGGTGATTCACCCCTCCACTTT. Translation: CASSNGDSPLHF.

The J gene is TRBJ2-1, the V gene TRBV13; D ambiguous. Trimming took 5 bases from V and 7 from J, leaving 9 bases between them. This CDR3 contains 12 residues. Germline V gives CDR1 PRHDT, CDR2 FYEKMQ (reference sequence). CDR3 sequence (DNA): TGTGCCAGCAGCCTAAATCCGAATGAGCAGTTCTTC. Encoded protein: CASSLNPNEQFF.

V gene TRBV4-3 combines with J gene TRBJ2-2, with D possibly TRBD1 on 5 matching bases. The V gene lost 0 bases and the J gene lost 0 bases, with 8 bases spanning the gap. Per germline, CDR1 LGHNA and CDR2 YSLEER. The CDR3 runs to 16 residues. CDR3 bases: TGCGCCAGCAGCCAAGACCTGACAGCGAACACCGGGGAGCTGTTTTTT. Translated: CASSQDLTANTGELFF.

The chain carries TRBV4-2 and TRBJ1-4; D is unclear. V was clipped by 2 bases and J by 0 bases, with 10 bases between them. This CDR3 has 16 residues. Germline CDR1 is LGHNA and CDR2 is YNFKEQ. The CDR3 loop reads CASSQQTVSTNEKLFF. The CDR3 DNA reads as TGTGCCAGCAGCCAACAAACAGTCTCAACTAATGAAAAACTGTTTTTT.

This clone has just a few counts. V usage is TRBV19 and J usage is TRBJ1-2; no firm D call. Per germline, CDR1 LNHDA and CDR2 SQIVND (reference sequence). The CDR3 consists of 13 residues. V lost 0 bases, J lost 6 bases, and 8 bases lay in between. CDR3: CASSIDPGDGYTF. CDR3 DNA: TGTGCCAGTAGTATAGATCCAGGTGATGGCTACACCTTC.

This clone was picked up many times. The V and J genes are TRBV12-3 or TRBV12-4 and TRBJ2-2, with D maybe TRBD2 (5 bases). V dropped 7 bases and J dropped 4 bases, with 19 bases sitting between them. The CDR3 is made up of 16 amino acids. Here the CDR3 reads CASTTPRELTTGELFF. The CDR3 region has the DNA TGTGCCAGCACCACACCAAGGGAGCTCACCACCGGGGAGCTGTTTTTT.

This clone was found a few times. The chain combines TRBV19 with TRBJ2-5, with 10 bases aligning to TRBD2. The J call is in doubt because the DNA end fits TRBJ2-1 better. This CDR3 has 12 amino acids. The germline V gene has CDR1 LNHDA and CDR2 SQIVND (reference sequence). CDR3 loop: CASSVLAGEQFF. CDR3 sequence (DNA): TGTGCCAGTAGTGTACTAGCGGGAGAGCAGTTCTTC.

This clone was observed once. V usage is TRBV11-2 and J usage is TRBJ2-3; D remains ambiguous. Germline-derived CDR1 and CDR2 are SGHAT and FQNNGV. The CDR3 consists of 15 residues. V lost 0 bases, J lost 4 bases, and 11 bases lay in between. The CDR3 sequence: CASSLDWQPSDTQYF. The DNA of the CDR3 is TGTGCCAGCAGCTTAGATTGGCAGCCATCAGATACGCAGTATTTT.

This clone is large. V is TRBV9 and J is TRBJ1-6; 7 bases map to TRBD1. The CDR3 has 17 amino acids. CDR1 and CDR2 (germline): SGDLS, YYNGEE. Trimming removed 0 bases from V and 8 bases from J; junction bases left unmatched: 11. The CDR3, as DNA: TGTGCCAGCAGCGTAGCTACAGGGGCCCCAGGGGATTCACCCCTCCACTTT. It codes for CASSVATGAPGDSPLHF.

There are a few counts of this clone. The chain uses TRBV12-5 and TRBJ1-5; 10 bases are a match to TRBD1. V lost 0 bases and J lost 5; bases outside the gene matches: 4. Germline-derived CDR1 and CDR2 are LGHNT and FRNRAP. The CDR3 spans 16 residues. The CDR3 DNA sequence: TGTGCTAGTGGTTTGGTTGAGGGGACAGGGGATCAGCCCCAGCATTTT. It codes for CASGLVEGTGDQPQHF.

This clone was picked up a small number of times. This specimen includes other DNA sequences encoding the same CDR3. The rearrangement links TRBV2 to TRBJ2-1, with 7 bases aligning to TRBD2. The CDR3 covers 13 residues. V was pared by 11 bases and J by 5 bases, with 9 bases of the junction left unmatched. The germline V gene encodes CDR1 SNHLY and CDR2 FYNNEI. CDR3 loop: CAGEGGVDNEQFF. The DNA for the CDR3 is TGTGCCGGGGAGGGTGGAGTAGACAATGAGCAGTTCTTC.

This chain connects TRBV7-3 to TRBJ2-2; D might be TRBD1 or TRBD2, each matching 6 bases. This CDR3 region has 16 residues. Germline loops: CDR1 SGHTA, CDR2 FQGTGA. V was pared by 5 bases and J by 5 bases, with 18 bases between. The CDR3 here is CASSPDGGANTGELFF. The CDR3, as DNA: TGTGCCAGCAGCCCCGACGGGGGCGCAAATACCGGGGAGCTGTTTTTT.

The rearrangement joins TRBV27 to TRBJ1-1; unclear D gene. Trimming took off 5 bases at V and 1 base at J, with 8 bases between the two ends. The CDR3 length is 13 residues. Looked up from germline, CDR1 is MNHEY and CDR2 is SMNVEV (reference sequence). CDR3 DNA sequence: TGTGCCAGCAGTCTTTTCAGGAACACTGAAGCTTTCTTT. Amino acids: CASSLFRNTEAFF.

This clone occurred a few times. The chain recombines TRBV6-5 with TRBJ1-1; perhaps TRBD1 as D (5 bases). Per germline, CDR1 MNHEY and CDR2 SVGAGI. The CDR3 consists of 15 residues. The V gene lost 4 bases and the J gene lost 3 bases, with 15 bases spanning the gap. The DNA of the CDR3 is TGTGCCAGCAGTTTAAGGGTTGGGGGGGACACTGAAGCTTTCTTT. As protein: CASSLRVGGDTEAFF.

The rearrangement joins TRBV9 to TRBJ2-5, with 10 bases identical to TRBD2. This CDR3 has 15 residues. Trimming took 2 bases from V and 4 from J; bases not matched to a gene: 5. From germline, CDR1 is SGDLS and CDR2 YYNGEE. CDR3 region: CASSVESGRGETQYF. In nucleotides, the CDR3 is TGTGCCAGCAGCGTCGAGAGCGGGAGGGGAGAGACCCAGTACTTC.

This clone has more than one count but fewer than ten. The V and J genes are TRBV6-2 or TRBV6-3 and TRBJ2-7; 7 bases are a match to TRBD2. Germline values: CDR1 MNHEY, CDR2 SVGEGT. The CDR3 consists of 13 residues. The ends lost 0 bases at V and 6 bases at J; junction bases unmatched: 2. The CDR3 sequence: CASSYSERGEQYF. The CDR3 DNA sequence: TGTGCCAGCAGTTACTCAGAGCGGGGCGAGCAGTACTTC.

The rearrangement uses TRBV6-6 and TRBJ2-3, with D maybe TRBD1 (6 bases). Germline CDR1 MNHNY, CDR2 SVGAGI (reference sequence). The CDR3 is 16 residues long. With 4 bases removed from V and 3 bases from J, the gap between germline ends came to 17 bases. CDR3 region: CASSSPRRRGTDTQYF. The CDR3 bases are TGTGCCAGCAGTTCTCCTCGTCGTAGGGGGACAGATACGCAGTATTTT.

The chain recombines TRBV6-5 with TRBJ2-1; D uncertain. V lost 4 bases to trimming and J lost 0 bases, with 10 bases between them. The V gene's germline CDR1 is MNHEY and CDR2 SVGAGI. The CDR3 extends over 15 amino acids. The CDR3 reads CASSSNRISYNEQFF. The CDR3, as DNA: TGTGCCAGCAGTTCCAATCGAATCTCCTACAATGAGCAGTTCTTC.